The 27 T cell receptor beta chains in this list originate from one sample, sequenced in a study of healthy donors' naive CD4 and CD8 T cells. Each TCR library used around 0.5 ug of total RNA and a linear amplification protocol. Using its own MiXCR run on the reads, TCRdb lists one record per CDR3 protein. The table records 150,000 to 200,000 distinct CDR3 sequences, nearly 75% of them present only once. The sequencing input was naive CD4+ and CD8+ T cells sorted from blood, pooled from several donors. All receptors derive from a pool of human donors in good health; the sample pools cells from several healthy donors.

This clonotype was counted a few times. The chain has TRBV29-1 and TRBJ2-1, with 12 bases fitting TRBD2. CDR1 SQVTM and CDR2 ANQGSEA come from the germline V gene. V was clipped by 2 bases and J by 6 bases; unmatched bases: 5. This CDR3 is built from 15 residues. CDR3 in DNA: TGCAGCGTTGAATTAACTAGCGGGAGGCCCAATGAGCAGTTCTTC. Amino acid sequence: CSVELTSGRPNEQFF.

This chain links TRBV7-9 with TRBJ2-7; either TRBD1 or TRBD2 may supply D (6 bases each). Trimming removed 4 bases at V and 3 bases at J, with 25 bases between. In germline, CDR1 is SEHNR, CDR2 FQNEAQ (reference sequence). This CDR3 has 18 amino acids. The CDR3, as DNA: TGTGCCAGCAGCTCGGGGGCCGATGACAGCCTGGGCTGCTACGAGCAGTACGTC. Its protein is CASSSGADDSLGCYEQYV.

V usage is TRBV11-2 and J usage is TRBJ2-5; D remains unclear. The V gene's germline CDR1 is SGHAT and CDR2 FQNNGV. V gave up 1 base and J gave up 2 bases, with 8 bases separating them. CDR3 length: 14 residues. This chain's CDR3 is CASSLVGIQETQYF. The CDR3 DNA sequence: TGTGCCAGCAGCTTAGTGGGCATACAAGAGACCCAGTACTTC.

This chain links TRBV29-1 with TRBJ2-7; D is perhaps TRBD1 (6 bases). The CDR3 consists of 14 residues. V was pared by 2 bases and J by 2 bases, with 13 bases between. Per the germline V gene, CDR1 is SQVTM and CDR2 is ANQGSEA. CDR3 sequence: CSVELGQSPYEQYF. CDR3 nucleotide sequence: TGCAGCGTTGAATTAGGACAGAGTCCCTACGAGCAGTACTTC.

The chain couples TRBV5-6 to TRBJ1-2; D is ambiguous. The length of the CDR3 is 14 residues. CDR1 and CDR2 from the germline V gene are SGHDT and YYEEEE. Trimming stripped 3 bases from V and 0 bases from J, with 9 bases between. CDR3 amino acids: CASSYFQSNYGYTF. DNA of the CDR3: TGTGCCAGCAGCTATTTCCAGTCTAACTATGGCTACACCTTC.

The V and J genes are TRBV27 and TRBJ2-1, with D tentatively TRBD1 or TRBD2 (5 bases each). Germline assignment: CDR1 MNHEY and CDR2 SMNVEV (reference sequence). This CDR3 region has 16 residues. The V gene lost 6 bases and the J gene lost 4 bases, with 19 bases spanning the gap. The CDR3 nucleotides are TGTGCCAGCAGCCCTCCTACAGGTAGGGAGTACAATGAGCAGTTCTTC. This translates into CASSPPTGREYNEQFF.

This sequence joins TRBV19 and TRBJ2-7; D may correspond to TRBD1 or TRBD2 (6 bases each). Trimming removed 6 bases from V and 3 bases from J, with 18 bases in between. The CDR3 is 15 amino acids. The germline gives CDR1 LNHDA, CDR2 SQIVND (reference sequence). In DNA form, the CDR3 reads TGTGCCAGTAGCCCCGCGGGGACAAGTAACTACGAGCAGTACTTC. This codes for CASSPAGTSNYEQYF.

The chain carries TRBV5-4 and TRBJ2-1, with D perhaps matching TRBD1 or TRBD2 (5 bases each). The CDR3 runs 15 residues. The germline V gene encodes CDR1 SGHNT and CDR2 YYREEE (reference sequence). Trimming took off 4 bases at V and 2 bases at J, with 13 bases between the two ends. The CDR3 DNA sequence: TGTGCCAGCAGCCTAGACGAGGGGACCTACAATGAGCAGTTCTTC. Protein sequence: CASSLDEGTYNEQFF.

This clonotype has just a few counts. CDR3 in DNA: TGCAGCGTTGGGACCTACCGCAACTACGAGCAGTACTTC. Translated: CSVGTYRNYEQYF. The chain is built from TRBV29-1 and TRBJ2-7; unclear D gene. V was clipped by 4 bases and J by 3 bases, with 13 bases between them. The CDR3 has 13 residues. CDR1 is SQVTM, CDR2 ANQGSEA, per germline.

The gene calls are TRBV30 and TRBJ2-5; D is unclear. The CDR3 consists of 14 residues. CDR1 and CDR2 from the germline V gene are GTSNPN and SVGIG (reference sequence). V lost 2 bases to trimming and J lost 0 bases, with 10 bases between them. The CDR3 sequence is CAWSFRKYQETQYF. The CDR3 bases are TGTGCCTGGAGTTTCAGGAAGTACCAAGAGACCCAGTACTTC.

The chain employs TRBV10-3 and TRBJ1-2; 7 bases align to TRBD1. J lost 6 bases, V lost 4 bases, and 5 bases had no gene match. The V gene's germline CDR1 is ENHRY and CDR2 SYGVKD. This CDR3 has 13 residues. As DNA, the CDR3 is TGTGCCATCAGTGGGGAACAGGGGCATGGCTACACCTTC. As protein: CAISGEQGHGYTF.

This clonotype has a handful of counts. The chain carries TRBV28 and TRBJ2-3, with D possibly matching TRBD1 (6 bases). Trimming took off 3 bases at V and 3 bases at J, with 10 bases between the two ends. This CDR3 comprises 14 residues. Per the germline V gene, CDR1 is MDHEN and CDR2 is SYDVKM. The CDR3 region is CASSLRQGTDTQYF. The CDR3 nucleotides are TGTGCCAGCAGTTTGAGGCAGGGGACAGATACGCAGTATTTT. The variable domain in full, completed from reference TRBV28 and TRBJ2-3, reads DVKVTQSSRYLVKRTGEKVFLECVQDMDHENMFWYRQDPGLGLRLIYFSYDVKMKEKGDIPEGYSVSREKKERFSLILESASTNQTSMYLCASSLRQGTDTQYFGPGTRLTVL.

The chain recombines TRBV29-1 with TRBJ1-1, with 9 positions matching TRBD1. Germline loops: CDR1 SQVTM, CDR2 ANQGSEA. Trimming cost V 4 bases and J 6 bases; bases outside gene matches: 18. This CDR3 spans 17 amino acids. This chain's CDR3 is CSVVWTNRDRAFAEAFF. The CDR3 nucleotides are TGCAGCGTTGTGTGGACCAACCGGGACAGGGCGTTCGCTGAAGCTTTCTTT.

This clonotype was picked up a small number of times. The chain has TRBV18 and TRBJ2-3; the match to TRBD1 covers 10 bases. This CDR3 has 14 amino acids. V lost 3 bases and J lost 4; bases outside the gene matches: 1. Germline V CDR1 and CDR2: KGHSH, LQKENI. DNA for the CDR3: TGTGCCAGCTCACCCGGGACAGGGGCAGATACGCAGTATTTT. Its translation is CASSPGTGADTQYF.

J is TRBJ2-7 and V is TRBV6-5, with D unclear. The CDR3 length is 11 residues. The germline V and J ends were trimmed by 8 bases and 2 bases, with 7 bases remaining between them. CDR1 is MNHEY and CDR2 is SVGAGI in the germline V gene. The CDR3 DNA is TGTGCCAGCGGTTCACCCTACGAGCAGTACTTC. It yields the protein CASGSPYEQYF.

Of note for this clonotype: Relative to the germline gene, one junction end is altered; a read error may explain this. The DNA for the CDR3 is TGTGCCAGCAGTAGCCAAGGGACCCAGTACTTC. Translating it yields CASSSQGTQYF. The chain has TRBV6-2 or TRBV6-3 and TRBJ2-5; D gene unclear. This CDR3 has 11 residues. Germline V gene sequence: CDR1 MNHEY, CDR2 SVGEGT.

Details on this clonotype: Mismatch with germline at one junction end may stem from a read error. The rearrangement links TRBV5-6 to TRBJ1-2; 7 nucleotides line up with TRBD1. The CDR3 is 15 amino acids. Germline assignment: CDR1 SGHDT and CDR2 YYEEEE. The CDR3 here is CASSGTTGAGYGYTF. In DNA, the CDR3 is TGTGCTAGCAGCGGGACCACAGGGGCGGGATATGGCTACACCTTC.

The CDR3 region has the DNA TGCAGCGTTCCTACCGACAAACACTATGGCTACACCTTC. Translating it yields CSVPTDKHYGYTF. V gene TRBV29-1 combines with J gene TRBJ1-2; D is ambiguous. Trimming took off 5 bases at V and 3 bases at J, with 13 bases between the two ends. This CDR3 spans 13 amino acids. Per germline, CDR1 SQVTM and CDR2 ANQGSEA.

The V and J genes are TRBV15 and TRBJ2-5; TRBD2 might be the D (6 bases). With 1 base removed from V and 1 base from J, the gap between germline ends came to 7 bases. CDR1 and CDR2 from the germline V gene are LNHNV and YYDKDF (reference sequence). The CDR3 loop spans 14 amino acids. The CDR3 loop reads CATSRGTTQETQYF. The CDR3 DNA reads TGTGCCACCAGCAGAGGGACTACCCAAGAGACCCAGTACTTC. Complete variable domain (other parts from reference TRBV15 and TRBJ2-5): DAMVIQNPRYQVTQFGKPVTLSCSQTLNHNVMYWYQQKSSQAPKLLFHYYDKDFNNEADTPDNFQSRRPNTSFCFLDIRSPGLGDTAMYLCATSRGTTQETQYFGPGTRLLVL.

The CDR3 bases are TGTGCCAGCAGTTGGTTCACTGAGAACACTGAAGCTTTCTTT. It is translated as CASSWFTENTEAFF. The genes are TRBV28 and TRBJ1-1, with no clear D. CDR3 length equals 14 residues. Germline CDR1 is MDHEN and CDR2 is SYDVKM. With 4 bases removed from V and 1 base from J, the gap between germline ends came to 10 bases.

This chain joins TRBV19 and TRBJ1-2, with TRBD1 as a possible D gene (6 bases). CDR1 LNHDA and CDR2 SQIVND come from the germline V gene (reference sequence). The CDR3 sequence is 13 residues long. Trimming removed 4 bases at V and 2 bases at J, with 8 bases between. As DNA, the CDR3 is TGTGCCAGTAGTAACAGGGCAAACTATGGCTACACCTTC. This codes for CASSNRANYGYTF.

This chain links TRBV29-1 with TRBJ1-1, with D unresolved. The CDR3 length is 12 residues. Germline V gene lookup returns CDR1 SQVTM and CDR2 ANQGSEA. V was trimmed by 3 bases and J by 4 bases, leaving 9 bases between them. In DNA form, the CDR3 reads TGCAGCGTTGAGAGGGTTGGCACTGAAGCTTTCTTT. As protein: CSVERVGTEAFF.

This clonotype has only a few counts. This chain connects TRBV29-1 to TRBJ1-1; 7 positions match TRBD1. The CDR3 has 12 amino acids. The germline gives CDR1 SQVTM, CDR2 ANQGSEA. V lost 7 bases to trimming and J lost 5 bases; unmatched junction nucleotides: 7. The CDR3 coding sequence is TGCAGCGCCCGACAGGGTGAGACTGAAGCTTTCTTT. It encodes CSARQGETEAFF.

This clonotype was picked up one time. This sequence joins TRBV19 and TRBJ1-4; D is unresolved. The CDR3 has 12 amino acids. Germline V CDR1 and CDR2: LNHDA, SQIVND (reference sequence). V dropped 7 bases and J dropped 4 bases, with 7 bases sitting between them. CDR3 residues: CASKQFNEKLFF. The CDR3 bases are TGTGCCAGTAAACAGTTTAATGAAAAACTGTTTTTT.

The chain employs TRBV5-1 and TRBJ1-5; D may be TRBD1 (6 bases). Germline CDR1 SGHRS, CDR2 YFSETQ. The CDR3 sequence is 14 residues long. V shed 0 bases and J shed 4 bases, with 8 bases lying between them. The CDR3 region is CASSLEGQNQPQHF. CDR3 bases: TGCGCCAGCAGCTTGGAAGGACAGAATCAGCCCCAGCATTTT.

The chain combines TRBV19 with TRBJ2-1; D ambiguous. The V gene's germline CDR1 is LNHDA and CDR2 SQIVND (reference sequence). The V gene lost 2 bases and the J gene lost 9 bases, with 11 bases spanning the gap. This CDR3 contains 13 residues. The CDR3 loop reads CASSITLLGEQFF. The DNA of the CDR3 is TGTGCCAGTAGTATAACCCTTTTGGGTGAGCAGTTCTTC.

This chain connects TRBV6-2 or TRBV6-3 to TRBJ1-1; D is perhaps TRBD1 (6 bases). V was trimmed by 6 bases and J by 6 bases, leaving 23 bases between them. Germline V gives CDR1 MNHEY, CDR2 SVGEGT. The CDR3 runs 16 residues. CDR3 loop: CASSSNHGGRLAEAFF. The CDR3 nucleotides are TGTGCCAGCAGCAGCAACCACGGGGGGCGGTTAGCTGAAGCTTTCTTT.